Below, 24 T cell receptor beta chains from the same sample are listed, as sequenced in a study of CD8 T cells in Susac syndrome (dated by TCRdb to about 2019). Receptors were amplified or captured by the immunoSEQ multiplex PCR assay. RNA was extracted using the RNeasy kit, and roughly 0.5 to 1 microgram was reverse transcribed with random hexamers. TCRdb cleaned the public reads at Q25 with fastp, built clones with MiXCR and kept in-frame beta chains. Under each unique CDR3 protein, matching rows form one entry showing the most common genes and DNA. For this sample there are around 140,000 distinct CDR3 sequences; around 94% appear just once. The top ten hold over 0.07% of the sample. Sequenced input: CD4+ T cells from PBMCs. The origin of the receptors is a human donor in good health.

The rearrangement uses TRBV5-4 and TRBJ2-1, with TRBD2 matching 9 bases. In germline, CDR1 is SGHNT, CDR2 YYREEE (reference sequence). V lost 5 bases to trimming and J lost 8 bases; unmatched junction nucleotides: 11. This CDR3 region has 15 residues. The CDR3 region has the DNA TGTGCCAGCAGGAGGATAGCGGGAGTGGTGGATGAGCAGTTCTTC. It translates to CASRRIAGVVDEQFF.

This sequence joins TRBV7-2 and TRBJ2-5; TRBD2 aligns across 9 bases. Unmatched junction bases numbered 5, after V lost 2 bases and J lost 1 base. CDR1 is SGHTA and CDR2 is FQGNSA in the germline V gene. The CDR3 extends over 16 amino acids. The CDR3 bases are TGTGCCAGCAGCTTAAGTCGGGGACTAGCCCAAGAGACCCAGTACTTC. It translates to CASSLSRGLAQETQYF.

The chain couples TRBV2 to TRBJ2-2; a possible D gene is TRBD2 (5 bases). Germline CDR1 SNHLY, CDR2 FYNNEI. There are 14 residues in the CDR3. Trimming pared 2 bases from V and 5 bases from J, leaving 9 bases between. The CDR3 loop reads CASSEQRGTGELFF. Here the CDR3 DNA reads TGTGCCAGCAGTGAACAACGAGGGACCGGGGAGCTGTTTTTT.

V gene TRBV5-1 combines with J gene TRBJ2-3; TRBD2 matches 9 bases. CDR1 SGHRS and CDR2 YFSETQ come from the germline V gene. This CDR3 contains 16 residues. Trimming removed 4 bases from V and 4 bases from J; junction bases left unmatched: 10. CDR3: CASSVPGLASPDTQYF. DNA for the CDR3: TGCGCCAGCAGCGTTCCGGGACTAGCCTCCCCAGATACGCAGTATTTT.

The J gene is TRBJ2-2, the V gene TRBV27; 9 positions agree with TRBD2. CDR3 size: 18 residues. With 0 bases clipped from V and 5 bases from J, the junction kept 10 bases outside the gene matches. Germline-derived CDR1 and CDR2 are MNHEY and SMNVEV (reference sequence). CDR3 loop: CASSLSALAGIGTGELFF. The CDR3 DNA reads TGTGCCAGCAGTTTATCGGCCCTAGCGGGAATTGGTACCGGGGAGCTGTTTTTT.

The chain uses TRBV11-2 and TRBJ2-5; 13 bases map to TRBD2. J was trimmed by 4 bases and V by 5 bases; bases with no gene match: 7. In germline, CDR1 is SGHAT, CDR2 FQNNGV. The CDR3 loop spans 16 amino acids. The CDR3 DNA follows: TGTGCCAGCAGCCTACAACTAGCGGGAGGGGCAGAGACCCAGTACTTC. Translating gives CASSLQLAGGAETQYF.

The chain uses TRBV7-9 and TRBJ2-1; 12 nucleotides match TRBD2. The V segment lost 3 bases and the J segment 4 bases; nucleotides outside the gene matches: 1. Germline V gives CDR1 SEHNR, CDR2 FQNEAQ (reference sequence). The CDR3 has 15 residues. The CDR3 coding sequence is TGTGCCAGCAGCTTCACTAGCGGGAGGTACAATGAGCAGTTCTTC. Its translation: CASSFTSGRYNEQFF.

This chain uses TRBV20-1 with TRBJ2-1; D uncertain. V lost 1 base and J 8 bases, leaving 9 bases between the germline ends. This CDR3 has 12 residues. Germline V gene sequence: CDR1 DFQATT, CDR2 SNEGSKA (reference sequence). Written as DNA, the CDR3 is TGCAGTGCTAGAGGACTCCCCCATGAGCAGTTCTTC. This gives the protein CSARGLPHEQFF.

V and J are TRBV3-1 and TRBJ2-5, with 12 bases lining up with TRBD2. With 1 base clipped from V and 5 bases from J, the junction kept 5 bases outside the gene matches. CDR1 and CDR2 (germline): LGHDT, YNNKEL (reference sequence). CDR3 length: 16 residues. The CDR3 region is CASSQGLAGGSETQYF. CDR3 in DNA: TGTGCCAGCAGCCAAGGGCTAGCGGGAGGGTCGGAGACCCAGTACTTC.

The chain couples TRBV16 to TRBJ1-4; 7 nucleotides agree with TRBD1. Germline CDR1 reads KGHSY; CDR2 reads FQNENV. Trimming removed 4 bases from V and 8 bases from J; junction bases left unmatched: 4. This CDR3 contains 13 residues. The CDR3 sequence is CASSLGTVEKLFF. The CDR3 DNA reads TGTGCCAGCAGCCTAGGGACAGTAGAAAAACTGTTTTTT. Variable domain in full (rest from reference TRBV16 and TRBJ1-4): GEEVAQTPKHLVRGEGQKAKLYCAPIKGHSYVFWYQQVLKNEFKFLISFQNENVFDETGMPKERFSAKCLPNSPCSLEIQATKLEDSAVYFCASSLGTVEKLFFGSGTQLSVL.

This clonotype showed up just a few times. This rearrangement joins TRBV6-1 to TRBJ1-1; D ambiguous. The V end lost 0 bases, the J end lost 10 bases, and 9 bases lay between the germline ends. The CDR3 length is 12 residues. Germline assignment: CDR1 MNHNS and CDR2 SASEGT. CDR3 residues: CASSEARVLAFF. The DNA of the CDR3 is TGTGCCAGCAGTGAAGCGAGGGTCTTAGCTTTCTTT.

The V and J genes are TRBV2 and TRBJ2-3, with 9 bases identical to TRBD2. Germline-derived CDR1 and CDR2 are SNHLY and FYNNEI. The CDR3 has 14 residues. V trimming: 4 bases; J trimming: 3 bases; junction bases outside the gene matches: 2. The chain's CDR3 is CASSALAGTDTQYF. Written as DNA, the CDR3 is TGTGCCAGCAGTGCCCTAGCGGGAACAGATACGCAGTATTTT.

On this clonotype itself: A junction end diverges from the germline sequence, so it may reflect a read error. The gene calls are TRBV3-1 and TRBJ2-1; perhaps TRBD2 as D (5 bases). CDR1 is LGHDT, CDR2 YNNKEL, per germline (reference sequence). The CDR3 is 12 residues long. The DNA of the CDR3 is TGTGCCAGCAGCCAAGATCCGGGGTTCAGGCTCTTC. This codes for CASSQDPGFRLF.

The chain uses TRBV30 and TRBJ1-2; TRBD1 might be the D (5 bases). The germline V gene encodes CDR1 GTSNPN and CDR2 SVGIG (reference sequence). V was clipped by 1 base and J by 2 bases, with 20 bases between them. CDR3 length: 17 residues. The CDR3 sequence: CAWSGGRRENQNYGYTF. CDR3 bases: TGTGCCTGGAGTGGGGGACGCCGGGAGAACCAAAACTATGGCTACACCTTC. Looking up the rest from reference TRBV30 and TRBJ1-2 gives the full variable domain: SQTIHQWPATLVQPVGSPLSLECTVEGTSNPNLYWYRQAAGRGLQLLFYSVGIGQISSEVPQNLSASRPQDRQFILSSKKLLLSDSGFYLCAWSGGRRENQNYGYTFGSGTRLTVV.

This rearrangement joins TRBV2 to TRBJ2-7; D might be TRBD2 (6 bases). The CDR3 length is 16 residues. V lost 2 bases and J lost 9, with 23 bases in between. Per the germline V gene, CDR1 is SNHLY and CDR2 is FYNNEI. The CDR3 sequence: CASSEMPGGAGGVQYF. CDR3 coding DNA: TGTGCCAGCAGTGAAATGCCCGGGGGAGCCGGTGGGGTGCAGTACTTC.

The chain recombines TRBV6-1 with TRBJ2-2; D gene uncertain. Germline loops: CDR1 MNHNS, CDR2 SASEGT. Trimming took off 4 bases at V and 2 bases at J, with 8 bases between the two ends. This CDR3 contains 14 residues. The CDR3 is CASSAHSNTGELFF. The CDR3, as DNA: TGTGCCAGCAGTGCCCACAGTAACACCGGGGAGCTGTTTTTT.

The chain employs TRBV12-3 or TRBV12-4 and TRBJ2-5, with D possibly TRBD1 on 6 matching bases. The V end lost 5 bases, the J end lost 3 bases, and 10 bases lay between the germline ends. The CDR3 length is 13 residues. CDR3 nucleotides: TGTGCCAGCAGTCGACAGGAGGAAGAGACCCAGTACTTC. Protein: CASSRQEEETQYF.

In its sample, this clonotype was seen a few times. The gene calls are TRBV12-3 or TRBV12-4 and TRBJ1-2; D call uncertain. V lost 2 bases and J lost 0, with 4 bases in between. This CDR3 is 13 amino acids long. In nucleotides, the CDR3 is TGTGCCAGCAGTTTAACAGCTAACTATGGCTACACCTTC. Protein product: CASSLTANYGYTF.

The chain employs TRBV9 and TRBJ1-2, with 8 bases aligning to TRBD1. The CDR3 has 18 residues. CDR1 and CDR2 from the germline V gene are SGDLS and YYNGEE. The V and J ends lost 0 bases and 5 bases, in that order; junction bases with no gene match: 15. CDR3 coding DNA: TGTGCCAGCAGCGTAGTACCCGACCCGTGGACAGGGTCATATGGCTACACCTTC. It is translated as CASSVVPDPWTGSYGYTF.

Here the CDR3 reads CASSRPTRLGGYTF. The CDR3 DNA reads TGTGCCAGCAGCCGCCCCACACGCCTGGGGGGCTACACCTTC. The J gene is TRBJ1-2, the V gene TRBV28, with unresolved D. The CDR3 has 14 residues. Germline V gene sequence: CDR1 MDHEN, CDR2 SYDVKM. Trimming cost V 6 bases and J 8 bases, with 19 bases left between them.

The chain joins TRBV19 to TRBJ2-7; D remains unclear. In germline, CDR1 is LNHDA, CDR2 SQIVND (reference sequence). This CDR3 is built from 13 residues. With 6 bases removed from V and 1 base from J, the gap between germline ends came to 10 bases. DNA for the CDR3: TGTGCCAGTAGCAGCAGGTTATCCTACGAGCAGTACTTC. Protein: CASSSRLSYEQYF. Full variable domain (outside the CDR3, taken from reference TRBV19 and TRBJ2-7): DGGITQSPKYLFRKEGQNVTLSCEQNLNHDAMYWYRQDPGQGLRLIYYSQIVNDFQKGDIAEGYSVSREKKESFPLTVTSAQKNPTAFYLCASSSRLSYEQYFGPGTRLTVT.

In its sample, this clonotype was seen once. V usage is TRBV29-1 and J usage is TRBJ1-2; no definite D call. This CDR3 is built from 13 residues. Germline V lookup: CDR1 SQVTM, CDR2 ANQGSEA. The germline V and J ends were trimmed by 0 bases and 7 bases, with 12 bases remaining between them. DNA for the CDR3: TGCAGCGTTGAAGAGGAGGGCGCCGGTGGCTACACCTTC. Its translation is CSVEEEGAGGYTF.

Comments on this clonotype: A read error may account for a junction end that differs from germline. The chain uses TRBV6-1 and TRBJ2-7; 10 positions match TRBD1. Germline loops: CDR1 MNHNS, CDR2 SASEGT. The CDR3 sequence is 16 residues long. The DNA for the CDR3 is TGTGCCAGCAGGGAAAGGGTCCGACAGGGGGCCTATGAGCAGTACTTC. It yields the protein CASRERVRQGAYEQYF.

The rearrangement links TRBV18 to TRBJ2-7, with D unclear. This CDR3 spans 13 amino acids. Germline CDR1 and CDR2: KGHSH and LQKENI. Trimming stripped 2 bases from V and 3 bases from J, with 8 bases between. The CDR3 protein is CASSPKTVYEQYF. As DNA, the CDR3 is TGTGCCAGCTCACCAAAGACGGTCTACGAGCAGTACTTC.